The 4 T cell receptor beta chains below all came from one sample that was sequenced in a study of blood T cell repertoires in COVID-19. The table came from immunoSEQ multiplex PCR; TCRdb's copy has only in-frame clones and leaves some out. The sample contains 200,000 to 300,000 clones, around four fifths of which appear only once. Input material: peripheral blood. The origin of the receptors is a man aged 55 to 70 with acute or convalescent COVID-19.

The CDR3 loop reads CASSLAGVYNEQFF. As DNA, the CDR3 is TGTGCCAGCAGTTTAGCGGGGGTTTACAATGAGCAGTTCTTC. The chain employs TRBV27 and TRBJ2-1; TRBD2 agrees at 7 bases. CDR1 is MNHEY and CDR2 is SMNVEV in the germline V gene (reference sequence). With V trimmed by 2 bases and J by 4 bases, 2 bases remained unmatched. This CDR3 has 14 residues.

The chain employs TRBV28 and TRBJ1-5; 8 bases fit TRBD1. V lost 5 bases and J lost 5; bases outside the gene matches: 5. The CDR3 loop spans 14 amino acids. Germline CDR1 reads MDHEN; CDR2 reads SYDVKM. DNA for the CDR3: TGTGCCAGCAGTAGCTGGGACAGGCATCAGCCCCAGCATTTT. It is translated as CASSSWDRHQPQHF.

This chain joins TRBV30 and TRBJ1-3, with D perhaps matching TRBD1 (5 bases). This CDR3 is 15 amino acids long. Germline values: CDR1 GTSNPN, CDR2 SVGIG (reference sequence). V lost 3 bases and J lost 0, with 12 bases in between. The CDR3 region is CAWSRGHRSGNTIYF. The CDR3 nucleotides are TGTGCCTGGAGCCGCGGACATCGCTCTGGAAACACCATATATTTT.

This chain connects TRBV18 to TRBJ2-1, with a possible D match to TRBD2 (6 bases). CDR3 length: 14 amino acids. With 2 bases removed from V and 4 bases from J, the gap between germline ends came to 9 bases. The germline gives CDR1 KGHSH, CDR2 LQKENI. CDR3 nucleotide sequence: TGTGCCAGCTCACCAACCCGGGGGTACAATGAGCAGTTCTTC. Translated: CASSPTRGYNEQFF.